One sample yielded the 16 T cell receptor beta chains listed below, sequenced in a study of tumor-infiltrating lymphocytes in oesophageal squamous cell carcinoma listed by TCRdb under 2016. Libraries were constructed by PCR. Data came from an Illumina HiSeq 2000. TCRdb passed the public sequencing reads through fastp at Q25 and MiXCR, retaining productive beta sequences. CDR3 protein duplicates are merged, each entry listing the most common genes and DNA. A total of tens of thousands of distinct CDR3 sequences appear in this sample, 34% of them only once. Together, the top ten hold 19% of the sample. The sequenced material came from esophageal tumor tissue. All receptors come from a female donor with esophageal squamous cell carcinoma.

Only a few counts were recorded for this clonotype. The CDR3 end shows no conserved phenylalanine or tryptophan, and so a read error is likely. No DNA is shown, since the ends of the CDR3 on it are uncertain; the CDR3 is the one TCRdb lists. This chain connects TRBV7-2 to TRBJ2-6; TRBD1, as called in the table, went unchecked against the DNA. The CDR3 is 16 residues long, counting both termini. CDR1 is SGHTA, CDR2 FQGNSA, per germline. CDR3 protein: CASSLGGGLYEQFFGA.

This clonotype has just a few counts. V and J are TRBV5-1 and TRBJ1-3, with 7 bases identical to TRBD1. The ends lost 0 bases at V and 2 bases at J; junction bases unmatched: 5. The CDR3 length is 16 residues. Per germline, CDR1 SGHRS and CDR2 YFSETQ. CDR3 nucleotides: TGCGCCAGCAGCTTGGGACAGGGTCCGGCTGGAAACACCATATATTTT. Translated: CASSLGQGPAGNTIYF.

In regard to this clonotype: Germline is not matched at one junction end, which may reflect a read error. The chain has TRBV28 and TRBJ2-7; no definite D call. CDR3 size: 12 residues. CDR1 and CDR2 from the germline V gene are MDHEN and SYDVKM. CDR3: CASSPPGRSVTF. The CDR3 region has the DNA TGTGCCAGCAGTCCCCCTGGCAGGTCGGTCACCTTC. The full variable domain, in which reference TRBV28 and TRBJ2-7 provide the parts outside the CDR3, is DVKVTQSSRYLVKRTGEKVFLECVQDMDHENMFWYRQDPGLGLRLIYFSYDVKMKEKGDIPEGYSVSREKKERFSLILESASTNQTSMYLCASSPPGRSVTFGPGTRLTVT.

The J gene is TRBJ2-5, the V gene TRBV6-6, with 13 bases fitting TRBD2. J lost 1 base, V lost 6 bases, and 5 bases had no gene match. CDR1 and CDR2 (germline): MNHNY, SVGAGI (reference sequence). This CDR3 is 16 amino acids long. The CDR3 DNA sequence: TGTGCCAGCAGGTCCGGGACTAGCGGGATCCAAGAGACCCAGTACTTC. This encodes CASRSGTSGIQETQYF.

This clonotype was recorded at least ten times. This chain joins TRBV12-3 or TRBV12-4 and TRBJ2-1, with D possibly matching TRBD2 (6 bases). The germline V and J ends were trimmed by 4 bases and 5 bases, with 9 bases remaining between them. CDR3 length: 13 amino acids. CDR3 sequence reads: CASSSAGHNEQFF. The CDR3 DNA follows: TGTGCCAGCAGTTCCGCGGGGCACAATGAGCAGTTCTTC.

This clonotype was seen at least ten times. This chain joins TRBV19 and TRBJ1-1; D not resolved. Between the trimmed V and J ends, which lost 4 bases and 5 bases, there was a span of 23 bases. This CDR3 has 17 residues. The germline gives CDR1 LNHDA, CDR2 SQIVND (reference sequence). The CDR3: CASSTLSGAPRKTEAFF. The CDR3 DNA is TGTGCCAGTAGTACCTTGTCAGGCGCACCCCGGAAGACTGAAGCTTTCTTT.

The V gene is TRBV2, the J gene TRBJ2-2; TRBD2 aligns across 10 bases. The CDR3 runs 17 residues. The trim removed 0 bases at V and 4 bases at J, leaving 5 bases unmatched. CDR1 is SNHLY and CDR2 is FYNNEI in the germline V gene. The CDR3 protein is CASSEAPSGRITGELFF. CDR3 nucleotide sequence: TGTGCCAGCAGTGAAGCTCCTAGCGGGAGAATCACCGGGGAGCTGTTTTTT.

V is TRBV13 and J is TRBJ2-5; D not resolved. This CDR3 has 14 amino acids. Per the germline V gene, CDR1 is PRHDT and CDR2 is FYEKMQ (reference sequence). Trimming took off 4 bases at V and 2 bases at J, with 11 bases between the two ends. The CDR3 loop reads CASSWVGSQETQYF. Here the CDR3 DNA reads TGTGCCAGCAGCTGGGTGGGCTCTCAAGAGACCCAGTACTTC.

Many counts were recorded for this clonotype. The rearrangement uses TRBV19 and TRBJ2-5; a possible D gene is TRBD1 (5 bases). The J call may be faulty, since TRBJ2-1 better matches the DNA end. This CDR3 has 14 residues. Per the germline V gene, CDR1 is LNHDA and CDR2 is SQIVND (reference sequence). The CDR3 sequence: CASSSTWGSNEQFF. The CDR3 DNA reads TGTGCCAGTAGCTCGACTTGGGGCAGCAATGAGCAGTTCTTC.

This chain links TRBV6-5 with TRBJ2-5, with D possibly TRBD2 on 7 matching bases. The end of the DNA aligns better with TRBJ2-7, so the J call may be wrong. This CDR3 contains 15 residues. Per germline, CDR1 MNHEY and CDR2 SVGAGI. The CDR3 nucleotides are TGTGCCAGCAGCCACGCGGGGGCCCGAAACTACGAGCAGTACTTC. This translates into CASSHAGARNYEQYF.

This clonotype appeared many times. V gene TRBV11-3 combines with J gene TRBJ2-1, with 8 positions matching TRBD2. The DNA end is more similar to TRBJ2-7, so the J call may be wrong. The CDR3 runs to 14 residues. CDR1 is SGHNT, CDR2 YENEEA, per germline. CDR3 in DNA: TGTGCCAGCAGCTTAGCCGGGAGGGCCCACGAGCAGTACTTC. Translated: CASSLAGRAHEQYF.

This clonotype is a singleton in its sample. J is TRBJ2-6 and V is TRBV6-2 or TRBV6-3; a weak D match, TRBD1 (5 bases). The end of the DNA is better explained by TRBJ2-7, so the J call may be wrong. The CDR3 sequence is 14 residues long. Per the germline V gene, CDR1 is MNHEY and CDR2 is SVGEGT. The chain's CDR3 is CASSSTGPSYEQYF. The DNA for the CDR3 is TGTGCCAGCAGCTCAACAGGACCATCCTACGAGCAGTACTTC.

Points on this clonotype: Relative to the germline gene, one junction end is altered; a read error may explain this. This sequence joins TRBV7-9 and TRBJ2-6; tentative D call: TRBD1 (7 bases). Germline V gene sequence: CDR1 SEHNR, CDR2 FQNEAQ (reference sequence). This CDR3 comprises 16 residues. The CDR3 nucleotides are TGTGCCAGCAGCTACCCAGGGGGACTTCAAACCGGGGAGCTGTACTTC. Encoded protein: CASSYPGGLQTGELYF.

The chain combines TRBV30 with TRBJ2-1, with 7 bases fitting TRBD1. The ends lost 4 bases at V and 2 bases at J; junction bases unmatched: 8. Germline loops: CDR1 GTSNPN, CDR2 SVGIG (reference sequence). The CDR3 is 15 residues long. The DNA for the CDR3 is TGTGCCTGGACCTTACAGGGGTCTACCTACAATGAGCAGTTCTTC. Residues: CAWTLQGSTYNEQFF.

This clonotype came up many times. CDR3 DNA sequence: TGTGCCAGCAGCTCGTGGGGACAGGGCAATTCACCCCTCCACTTT. Translation gives CASSSWGQGNSPLHF. V usage is TRBV5-4 and J usage is TRBJ1-6, with 9 bases lining up with TRBD1. Looked up from germline, CDR1 is SGHNT and CDR2 is YYREEE (reference sequence). The CDR3 loop spans 15 amino acids. V was pared by 3 bases and J by 7 bases, with 5 bases of the junction left unmatched.

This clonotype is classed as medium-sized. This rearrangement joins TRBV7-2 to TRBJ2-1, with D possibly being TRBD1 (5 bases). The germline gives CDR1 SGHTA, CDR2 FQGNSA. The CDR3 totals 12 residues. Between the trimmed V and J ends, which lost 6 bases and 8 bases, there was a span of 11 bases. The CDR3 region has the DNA TGTGCCAGCAGGCGCCTAGGGGATGAGCAGTTCTTC. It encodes CASRRLGDEQFF.